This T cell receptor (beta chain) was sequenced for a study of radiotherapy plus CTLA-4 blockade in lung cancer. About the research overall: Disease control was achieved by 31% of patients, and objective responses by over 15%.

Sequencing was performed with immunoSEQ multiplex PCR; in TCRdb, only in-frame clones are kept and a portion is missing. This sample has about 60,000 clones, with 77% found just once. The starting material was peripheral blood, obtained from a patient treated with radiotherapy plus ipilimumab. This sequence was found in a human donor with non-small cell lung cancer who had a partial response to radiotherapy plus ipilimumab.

This CDR3 is CAWSGGGTGLDTQYF. CDR3 nucleotide sequence: TGTGCCTGGAGTGGAGGAGGGACAGGGCTAGATACGCAGTATTTT. The gene calls are TRBV30 and TRBJ2-3; the match to TRBD1 covers 9 bases. This CDR3 region has 15 residues. The germline V gene encodes CDR1 GTSNPN and CDR2 SVGIG (reference sequence). The V and J ends lost 1 base and 5 bases, in that order; junction bases with no gene match: 7.